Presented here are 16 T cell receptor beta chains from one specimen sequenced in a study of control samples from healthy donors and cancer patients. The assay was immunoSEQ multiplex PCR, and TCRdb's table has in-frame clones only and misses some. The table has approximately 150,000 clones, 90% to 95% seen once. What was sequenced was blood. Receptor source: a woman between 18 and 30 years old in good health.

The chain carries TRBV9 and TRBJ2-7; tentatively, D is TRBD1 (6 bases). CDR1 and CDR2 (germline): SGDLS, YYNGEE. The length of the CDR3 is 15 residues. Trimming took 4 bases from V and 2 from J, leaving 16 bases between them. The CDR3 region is CASSLWDTDPYEQYF. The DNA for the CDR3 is TGTGCCAGCAGCTTATGGGACACTGATCCCTACGAGCAGTACTTC.

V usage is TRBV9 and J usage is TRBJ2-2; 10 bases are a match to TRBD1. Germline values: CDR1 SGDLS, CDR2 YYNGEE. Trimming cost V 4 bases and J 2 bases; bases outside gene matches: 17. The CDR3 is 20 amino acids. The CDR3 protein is CASSIRTGTGEKPNTGELFF. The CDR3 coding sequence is TGTGCCAGCAGCATCAGAACCGGGACAGGGGAAAAACCAAACACCGGGGAGCTGTTTTTT.

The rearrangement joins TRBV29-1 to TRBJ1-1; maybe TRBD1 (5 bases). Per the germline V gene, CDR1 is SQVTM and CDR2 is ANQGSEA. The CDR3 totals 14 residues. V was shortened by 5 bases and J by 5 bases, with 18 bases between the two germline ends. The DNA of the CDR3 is TGCAGCGTTTCCCGGGGGGAAAGAGGTACTGAAGCTTTCTTT. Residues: CSVSRGERGTEAFF.

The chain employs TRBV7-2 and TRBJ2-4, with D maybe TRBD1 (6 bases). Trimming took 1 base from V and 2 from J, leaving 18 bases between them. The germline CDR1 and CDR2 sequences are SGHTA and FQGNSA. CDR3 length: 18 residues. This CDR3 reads CASSLVSPQQGSKNIQYF. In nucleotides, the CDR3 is TGTGCCAGCAGCTTAGTTTCCCCCCAACAGGGCTCCAAAAACATTCAGTACTTC.

The chain's CDR3 is CASSGTVNTEAFF. DNA for the CDR3: TGTGCCAGCAGCGGGACCGTTAACACTGAAGCTTTCTTT. The rearrangement links TRBV11-3 to TRBJ1-1, with D possibly being TRBD1 (5 bases). The V end was cut by 5 bases, the J end by 2 bases, with 9 bases between. The CDR3 length is 13 residues. Germline V gives CDR1 SGHNT, CDR2 YENEEA.

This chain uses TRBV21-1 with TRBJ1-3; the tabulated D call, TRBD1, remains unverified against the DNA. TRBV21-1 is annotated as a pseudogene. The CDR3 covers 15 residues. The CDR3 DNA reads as TGTGCCAGCAGCCCCCCCATAGGGACAGGAAACACCATATATTTT. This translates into CASSPPIGTGNTIYF.

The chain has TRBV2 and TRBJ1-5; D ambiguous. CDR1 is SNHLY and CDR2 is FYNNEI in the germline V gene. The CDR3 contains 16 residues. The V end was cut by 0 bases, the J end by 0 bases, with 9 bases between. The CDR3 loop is CASSEAQDYSNQPQHF. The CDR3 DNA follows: TGTGCCAGCAGTGAAGCGCAAGATTATAGCAATCAGCCCCAGCATTTT. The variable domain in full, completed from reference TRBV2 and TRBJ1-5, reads EPEVTQTPSHQVTQMGQEVILRCVPISNHLYFYWYRQILGQKVEFLVSFYNNEISEKSEIFDDQFSVERPDGSNFTLKIRSTKLEDSAMYFCASSEAQDYSNQPQHFGDGTRLSIL.

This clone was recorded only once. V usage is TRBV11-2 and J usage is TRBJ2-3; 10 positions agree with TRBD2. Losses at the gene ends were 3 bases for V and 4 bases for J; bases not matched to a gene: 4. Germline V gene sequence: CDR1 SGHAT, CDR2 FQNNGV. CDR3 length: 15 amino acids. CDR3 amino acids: CASSLGLAGADTQYF. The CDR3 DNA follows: TGTGCCAGCAGCTTGGGGCTAGCGGGAGCAGATACGCAGTATTTT.

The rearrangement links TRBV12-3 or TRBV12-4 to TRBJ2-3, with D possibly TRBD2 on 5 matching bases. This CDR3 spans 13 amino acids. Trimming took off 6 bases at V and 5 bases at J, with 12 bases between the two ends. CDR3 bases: TGTGCCAGCAGGATCTTCGAGGGAGATACGCAGTATTTT. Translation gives CASRIFEGDTQYF.

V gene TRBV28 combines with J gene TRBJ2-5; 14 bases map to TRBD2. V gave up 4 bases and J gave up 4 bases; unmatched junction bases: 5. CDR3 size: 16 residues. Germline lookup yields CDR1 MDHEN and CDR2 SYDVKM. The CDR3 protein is CASSSPGLAGVETQYF. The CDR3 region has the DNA TGTGCCAGCAGTTCCCCGGGACTAGCGGGAGTAGAGACCCAGTACTTC.

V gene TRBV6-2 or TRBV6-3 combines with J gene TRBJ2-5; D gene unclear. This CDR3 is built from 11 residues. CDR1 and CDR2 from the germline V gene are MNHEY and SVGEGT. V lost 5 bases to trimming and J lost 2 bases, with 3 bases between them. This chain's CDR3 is CASSLQETQYF. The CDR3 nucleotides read TGTGCCAGCAGTCTGCAAGAGACCCAGTACTTC.

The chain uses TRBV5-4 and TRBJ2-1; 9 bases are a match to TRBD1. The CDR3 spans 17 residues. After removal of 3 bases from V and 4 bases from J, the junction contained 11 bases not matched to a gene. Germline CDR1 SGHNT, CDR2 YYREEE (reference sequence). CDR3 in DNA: TGTGCCAGCAGCTCGCCCCAGGGGGGACAGGGTTACAATGAGCAGTTCTTC. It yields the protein CASSSPQGGQGYNEQFF.

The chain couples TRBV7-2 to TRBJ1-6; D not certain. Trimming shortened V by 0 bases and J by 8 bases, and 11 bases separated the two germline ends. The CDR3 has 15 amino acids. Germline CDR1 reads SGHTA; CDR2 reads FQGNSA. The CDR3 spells CASSLAAFSDSPLHF. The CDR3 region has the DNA TGTGCCAGCAGCTTAGCAGCCTTTAGTGATTCACCCCTCCACTTT.

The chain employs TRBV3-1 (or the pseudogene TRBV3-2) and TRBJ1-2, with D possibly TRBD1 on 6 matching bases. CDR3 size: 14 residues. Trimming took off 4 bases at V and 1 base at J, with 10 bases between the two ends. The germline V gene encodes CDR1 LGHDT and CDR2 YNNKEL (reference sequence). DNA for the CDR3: TGTGCCAGCAGCCTTCAGGGGATTAACTATGGCTACACCTTC. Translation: CASSLQGINYGYTF.

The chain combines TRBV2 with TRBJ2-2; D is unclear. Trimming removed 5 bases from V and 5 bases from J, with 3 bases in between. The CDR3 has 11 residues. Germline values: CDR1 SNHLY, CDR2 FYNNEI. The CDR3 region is CASSFTGELFF. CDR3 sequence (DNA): TGTGCCAGCAGTTTTACCGGGGAGCTGTTTTTT. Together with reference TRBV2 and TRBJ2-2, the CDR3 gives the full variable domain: EPEVTQTPSHQVTQMGQEVILRCVPISNHLYFYWYRQILGQKVEFLVSFYNNEISEKSEIFDDQFSVERPDGSNFTLKIRSTKLEDSAMYFCASSFTGELFFGEGSRLTVL.

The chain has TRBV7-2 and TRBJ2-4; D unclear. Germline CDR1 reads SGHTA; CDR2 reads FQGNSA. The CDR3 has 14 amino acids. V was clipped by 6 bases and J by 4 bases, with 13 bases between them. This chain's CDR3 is CASSPDPVKNIQYF. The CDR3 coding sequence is TGTGCCAGCAGTCCCGATCCGGTTAAAAACATTCAGTACTTC.